The rows below give T cell receptor beta chains drawn from one sample of a study of blood T cells in healthy people across ages. TCRdb re-called the 5' RACE reads with MiXCR, one entry per CDR3 protein. The table includes about 1,500,000 distinct CDR3 sequences, 35% to 45% detected once. What was sequenced was blood. These receptors were collected from a woman aged 18-30 years in good health. Each CDR3 is given with its conserved first and last residue. The D gene is left open where the match is weak. Clone size is stated in some rows and not others, as once, few, many or a class when expanded.

clone size	D gene	J gene	V gene	CDR3 protein	CDR3 DNA
few	TRBD2	TRBJ2-1	TRBV20-1	CSASGGSNEQFF	TGCAGTGCTAGTGGCGGGAGTAATGAGCAGTTCTTC
-	-	TRBJ2-7	TRBV27	CASSFRTGNYEQYF	TGTGCCAGCAGTTTCCGAACAGGGAACTACGAGCAGTACTTC
once	-	TRBJ2-7	TRBV10-2	CASSGFAIGAYEQYF	TGCGCCAGCAGCGGATTCGCCATCGGGGCCTACGAGCAGTACTTC
few	-	TRBJ2-6	TRBV28	CASSQNRLRQSGANVLTF	TGTGCCAGCAGTCAGAACAGACTTCGACAATCTGGGGCCAACGTCCTGACTTTC
-	-	TRBJ2-1	TRBV6-5	CASSYPRGAHNEQFF	TGTGCCAGCAGTTACCCCAGGGGCGCCCACAATGAGCAGTTCTTC
-	TRBD1	TRBJ2-7	TRBV7-9	CASSLLQGTYEQYF	TGTGCCAGCAGCTTATTACAGGGGACCTACGAGCAGTACTTC
-	-	TRBJ2-3	TRBV5-1	CASSLLAGSANTQYF	TGCGCCAGCAGCTTGTTGGCAGGGTCTGCAAATACGCAGTATTTT
few	-	TRBJ2-7	TRBV4-1	CASSQDGRQGFKQYF	TGCGCCAGCAGCCAAGATGGGAGGCAGGGGTTTAAGCAGTACTTC
many	TRBD2	TRBJ2-1	TRBV5-1	CASSLASGSYNEQFF	TGCGCCAGCAGCTTGGCTAGCGGCTCCTACAATGAGCAGTTCTTC
few	TRBD1	TRBJ1-2	TRBV12-5	CASGWTGDYGYTF	TGTGCTAGTGGTTGGACAGGTGATTATGGCTACACCTTC
-	-	TRBJ2-7	TRBV11-2	CASSPGTPSEQYF	TGTGCCAGCAGCCCTGGGACCCCCTCCGAGCAGTACTTC
few	TRBD2	TRBJ2-1	TRBV3-1	CASSQALGKTSGSYNEQFF	TGTGCCAGCAGCCAAGCGCTTGGGAAGACTAGCGGCTCCTACAATGAGCAGTTCTTC
-	TRBD1	TRBJ2-3	TRBV6-5	CASSDGQGFTDTQYF	TGTGCCAGCAGTGATGGACAGGGATTCACAGATACGCAGTATTTT
-	-	TRBJ1-2	TRBV7-9	CASSIGGADGYTF	TGTGCCAGCAGCATTGGGGGGGCGGATGGCTACACCTTC
few	-	TRBJ2-1	TRBV6-1	CASSQQAYNEQFF	TGTGCCAGCAGTCAACAGGCCTACAATGAGCAGTTCTTC
few	-	TRBJ2-7	TRBV3-1	CASSRRTNTYEQYF	TGTGCCAGCAGCCGCAGGACCAATACCTACGAGCAGTACTTC
few	TRBD1	TRBJ1-6	TRBV6-1	CASRPSDRGNPGNSPLHF	TGTGCCAGCAGACCATCGGACAGGGGGAATCCGGGTAATTCACCCCTCCACTTT
-	TRBD2	TRBJ2-7	TRBV4-1	CASSQEESIGTSGGTYEQYF	TGCGCCAGCAGCCAAGAGGAGAGTATTGGGACTAGCGGGGGGACCTACGAGCAGTACTTC
few	-	TRBJ2-3	TRBV20-1	CSAGDPRTDTQYF	TGCAGTGCTGGGGACCCGAGGACAGATACGCAGTATTTT
-	TRBD2	TRBJ2-7	TRBV4-1	CASSQVAGQAYEQYF	TGCGCCAGCAGCCAAGTAGCGGGGCAAGCCTACGAGCAGTACTTC
few	-	TRBJ1-6	TRBV4-1	CASSQEGGLDSPLHF	TGCGCCAGCAGCCAAGAGGGGGGGCTGGATTCACCCCTCCACTTT
-	-	TRBJ1-2	TRBV4-2	CASSQESVRAGMYGYTF	TGTGCCAGCAGCCAAGAATCAGTTCGGGCAGGGATGTATGGCTACACCTTC
few	-	TRBJ1-2	TRBV28	CASSFTGNNYGYTF	TGTGCCAGCAGTTTCACAGGGAACAACTATGGCTACACCTTC
-	-	TRBJ2-7	TRBV12-3/TRBV12-4	CASSRTALSSYEQYF	TGTGCCAGCAGCCGGACAGCCTTAAGCTCCTACGAGCAGTACTTC
-	TRBD2	TRBJ2-7	TRBV6-1	CASTPRRASGRGSYEQYF	TGTGCCAGCACCCCTCGGCGGGCTAGCGGGAGAGGCTCCTACGAGCAGTACTTC
-	-	TRBJ1-6	TRBV12-5	CASGLVPGGVSVPLHF	TGTGCTAGTGGTTTGGTACCCGGCGGCGTCAGTGTCCCCCTCCACTTT
-	-	TRBJ2-7	TRBV28	CASNNFGTLSYEQYF	TGTGCCAGCAATAATTTCGGGACACTTTCCTACGAGCAGTACTTC
few	-	TRBJ2-1	TRBV14	CASSQGPGTWGDEQFF	TGTGCCAGCAGCCAAGGACCCGGGACCTGGGGGGATGAGCAGTTCTTC
-	TRBD2	TRBJ2-1	TRBV30	CAWRGTSGGASEQFF	TGTGCCTGGAGAGGAACTAGCGGGGGGGCCAGTGAGCAGTTCTTC
many	-	TRBJ2-7	TRBV7-9	CASSFRNEQYF	TGTGCCAGCAGCTTTAGAAACGAGCAGTACTTC
-	-	TRBJ1-4	TRBV28	CASSLKNEKLFF	TGTGCCAGCAGTTTAAAAAATGAAAAACTGTTTTTT
-	-	TRBJ1-4	TRBV6-2/TRBV6-3	CASSPPPRTGLREKLFF	TGTGCCAGCAGTCCGCCTCCAAGAACAGGGTTGCGTGAAAAACTGTTTTTT
few	-	TRBJ2-7	TRBV5-1	CASNRGWAYEQYF	TGCGCCAGCAATAGGGGCTGGGCCTACGAGCAGTACTTC
few	TRBD2	TRBJ2-5	TRBV7-9	CASTLRGALAGQETQYF	TGTGCCAGTACTTTAAGGGGGGCACTAGCGGGACAAGAGACCCAGTACTTC
few	TRBD1	TRBJ2-7	TRBV27	CASTEFTPTGDEQYF	TGTGCCAGCACCGAGTTCACACCGACAGGGGACGAGCAGTACTTC
-	-	TRBJ1-2	TRBV27	CASRRGLDYGYTF	TGTGCCAGCCGACGGGGTTTGGATTATGGCTACACCTTC
-	-	TRBJ2-1	TRBV10-3	CAISGTPGDEQFF	TGTGCCATCAGCGGGACCCCGGGGGATGAGCAGTTCTTC
-	TRBD2	TRBJ2-3	TRBV9	CASSAGLAGGTFADTQYF	TGTGCCAGCAGCGCCGGACTAGCGGGAGGAACCTTCGCAGATACGCAGTATTTT
few	-	TRBJ2-7	TRBV11-2	CASSPDWGDTYEQYF	TGTGCCAGCAGCCCCGATTGGGGAGATACTTACGAGCAGTACTTC
-	-	TRBJ2-1	TRBV7-9	CASSLSGTSHNEQFF	TGTGCCAGCAGCTTAAGTGGGACATCTCACAATGAGCAGTTCTTC
-	TRBD1	TRBJ1-5	TRBV15	CATSYDRGKQPQHF	TGTGCCACCAGTTACGACAGGGGAAAGCAGCCCCAGCATTTT
few	-	TRBJ2-3	TRBV7-9	CASSPPRTGTDTQYF	TGTGCCAGCAGCCCCCCGAGAACGGGGACAGATACGCAGTATTTT
-	TRBD1	TRBJ2-2	TRBV10-3	CAISKQGQGATGELFF	TGTGCCATCAGCAAACAAGGACAGGGGGCGACCGGGGAGCTGTTTTTT
once	TRBD2	TRBJ2-7	TRBV27	CASSLYRTSGNYEQYF	TGTGCCAGCAGTTTATACCGGACTAGCGGAAACTACGAGCAGTACTTC
-	-	TRBJ2-2	TRBV7-9	CASSSSGGTSGQPTGELFF	TGTGCCAGCAGCTCTTCTGGCGGGACGAGCGGGCAACCCACCGGGGAGCTGTTTTTT
-	-	TRBJ2-1	TRBV7-9	CASSFDGGMRNEQFF	TGTGCCAGCAGCTTCGACGGCGGGATGAGGAATGAGCAGTTCTTC
-	-	TRBJ1-4	TRBV10-3	CAIRKPEGGKLFF	TGTGCCATCAGAAAGCCAGAGGGAGGAAAACTGTTTTTT
few	-	TRBJ2-1	TRBV27	CASSYFGGEQFF	TGTGCCAGCAGTTATTTCGGGGGTGAGCAGTTCTTC
-	TRBD2	TRBJ2-1	TRBV7-2	CASRWTSRRNEQFF	TGTGCCAGCAGGTGGACTAGCAGACGCAATGAGCAGTTCTTC
-	-	TRBJ2-1	TRBV6-1	CASSAWRGGNEQFF	TGTGCCAGCAGTGCCTGGAGGGGGGGGAATGAGCAGTTCTTC
-	-	TRBJ2-1	TRBV15	CATSRSQGLGDEQFF	TGTGCCACCAGCAGATCCCAGGGGCTGGGCGATGAGCAGTTCTTC
-	TRBD2	TRBJ2-3	TRBV12-3/TRBV12-4	CASESGLPTDTQYF	TGTGCATCCGAGTCGGGACTACCTACAGATACGCAGTATTTT
once	TRBD2	TRBJ2-3	TRBV7-2	CASSLWSGAYTDTQYF	TGTGCCAGCAGCTTATGGAGCGGGGCCTACACAGATACGCAGTATTTT
-	TRBD1	TRBJ1-2	TRBV29-1	CSFRTGRAEGYTF	TGCAGCTTCAGGACAGGGCGCGCGGAAGGCTACACCTTC
few	TRBD1	TRBJ1-5	TRBV10-3	CAISNGQGANQPQHF	TGTGCCATCAGCAACGGACAGGGGGCCAATCAGCCCCAGCATTTT
few	-	TRBJ1-5	TRBV20-1	CSARDQWGSDQPQHF	TGCAGTGCTAGAGATCAGTGGGGGTCGGATCAGCCCCAGCATTTT
-	-	TRBJ1-1	TRBV2	CASSVSQNTEAFF	TGTGCCAGCAGTGTTTCACAGAACACTGAAGCTTTCTTT
-	TRBD1	TRBJ1-1	TRBV2	CASSIGGDTEAFF	TGTGCCAGCAGTATAGGGGGCGACACTGAAGCTTTCTTT
few	-	TRBJ2-7	TRBV5-1	CASSFKVFGSRSYEQYF	TGCGCCAGCAGCTTTAAAGTTTTCGGCAGCCGCTCCTACGAGCAGTACTTC
many	-	TRBJ1-2	TRBV7-2	CASSSRASYGYTF	TGTGCCAGCAGCTCCCGGGCTTCCTATGGCTACACCTTC